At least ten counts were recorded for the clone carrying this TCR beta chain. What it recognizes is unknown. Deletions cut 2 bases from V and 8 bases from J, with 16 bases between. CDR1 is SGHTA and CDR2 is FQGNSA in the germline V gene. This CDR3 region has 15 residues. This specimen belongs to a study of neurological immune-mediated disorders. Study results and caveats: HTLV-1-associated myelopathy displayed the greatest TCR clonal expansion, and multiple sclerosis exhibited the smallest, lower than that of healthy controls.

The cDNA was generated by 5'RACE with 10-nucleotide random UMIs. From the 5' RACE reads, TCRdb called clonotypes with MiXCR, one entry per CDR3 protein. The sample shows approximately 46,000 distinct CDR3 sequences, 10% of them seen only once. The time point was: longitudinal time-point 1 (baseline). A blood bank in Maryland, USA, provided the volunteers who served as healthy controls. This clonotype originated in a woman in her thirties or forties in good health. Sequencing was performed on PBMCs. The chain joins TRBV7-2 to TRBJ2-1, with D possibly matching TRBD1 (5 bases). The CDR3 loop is CASSLSHTRVHEQFF. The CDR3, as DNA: TGTGCCAGCAGCTTAAGCCACACCAGGGTCCATGAGCAGTTCTTC.